This T cell receptor beta chain emerged from a study of T cell responses to AZD1222 COVID-19 vaccine. Study-level information: Both about-4-week and about-12-week second-dose recipients were combined. General observations from the study: Seropositive status at baseline applied to only a handful of AZD1222 recipients. Close to half of all spike-specific TCRs reportedly target regions of the variants that are unmutated.

The CDR3 runs 11 residues. Germline V gene data show CDR1 as GTSNPN and CDR2 as SVGIG (reference sequence). V shed 1 base and J shed 6 bases, with 7 bases lying between them. As concerns this clone: Its antigen is still unknown.

Method: immunoSEQ multiplex PCR; TCRdb's copy keeps in-frame clones and lacks some. The sample yields 100,000 to 150,000 clones, almost 95% seen once. The receptor's source is an adult in good health. The sample in question was peripheral blood, obtained on day 0 of AZD1222 vaccination. J is TRBJ2-7 and V is TRBV30, with D tentatively TRBD1 or TRBD2 (5 bases each). The CDR3 DNA is TGTGCCTGGAGTGCGAGGGGCGAGCAGTACGTC. It encodes CAWSARGEQYV.